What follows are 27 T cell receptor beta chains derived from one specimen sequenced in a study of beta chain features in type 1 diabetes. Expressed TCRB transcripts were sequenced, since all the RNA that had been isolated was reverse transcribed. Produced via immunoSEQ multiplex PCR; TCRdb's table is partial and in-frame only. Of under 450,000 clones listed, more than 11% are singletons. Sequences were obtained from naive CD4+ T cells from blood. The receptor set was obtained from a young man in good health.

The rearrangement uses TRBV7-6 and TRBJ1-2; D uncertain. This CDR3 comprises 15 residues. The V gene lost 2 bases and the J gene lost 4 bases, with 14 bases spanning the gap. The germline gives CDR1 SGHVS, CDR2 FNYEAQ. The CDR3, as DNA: TGTGCCAGCAGCTTACCCCCAGCGGCTTCCTATGGCTACACCTTC. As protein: CASSLPPAASYGYTF.

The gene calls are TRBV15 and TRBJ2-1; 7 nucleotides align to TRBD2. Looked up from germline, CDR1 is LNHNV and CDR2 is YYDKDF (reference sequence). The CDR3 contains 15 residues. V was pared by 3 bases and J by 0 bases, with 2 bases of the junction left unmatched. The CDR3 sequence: CATSRRESSYNEQFF. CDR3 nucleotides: TGTGCCACCAGCAGGCGGGAGAGCTCCTACAATGAGCAGTTCTTC.

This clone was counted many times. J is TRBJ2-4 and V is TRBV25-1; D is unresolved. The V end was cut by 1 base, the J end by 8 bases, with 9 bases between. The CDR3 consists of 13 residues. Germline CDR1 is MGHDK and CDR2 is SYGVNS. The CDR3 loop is CASSEWISYIQYF. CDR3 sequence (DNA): TGTGCCAGCAGTGAATGGATAAGCTACATTCAGTACTTC. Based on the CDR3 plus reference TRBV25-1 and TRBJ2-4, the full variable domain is EADIYQTPRYLVIGTGKKITLECSQTMGHDKMYWYQQDPGMELHLIHYSYGVNSTEKGDLSSESTVSRIRTEHFPLTLESARPSHTSQYLCASSEWISYIQYFGAGTRLSVL.

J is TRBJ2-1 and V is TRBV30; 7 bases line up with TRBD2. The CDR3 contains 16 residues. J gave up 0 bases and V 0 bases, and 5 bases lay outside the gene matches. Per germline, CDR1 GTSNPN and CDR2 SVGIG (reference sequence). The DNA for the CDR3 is TGTGCCTGGAGTGTACGGTCTAGCGGCTCCTACAATGAGCAGTTCTTC. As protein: CAWSVRSSGSYNEQFF. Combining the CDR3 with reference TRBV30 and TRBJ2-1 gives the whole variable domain SQTIHQWPATLVQPVGSPLSLECTVEGTSNPNLYWYRQAAGRGLQLLFYSVGIGQISSEVPQNLSASRPQDRQFILSSKKLLLSDSGFYLCAWSVRSSGSYNEQFFGPGTRLTVL.

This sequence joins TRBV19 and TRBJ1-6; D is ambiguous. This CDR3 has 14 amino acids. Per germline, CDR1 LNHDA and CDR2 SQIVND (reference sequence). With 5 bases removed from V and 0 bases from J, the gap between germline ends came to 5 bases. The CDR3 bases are TGTGCCAGTAGTTGGAGCTCCTATAATTCACCCCTCCACTTT. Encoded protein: CASSWSSYNSPLHF.

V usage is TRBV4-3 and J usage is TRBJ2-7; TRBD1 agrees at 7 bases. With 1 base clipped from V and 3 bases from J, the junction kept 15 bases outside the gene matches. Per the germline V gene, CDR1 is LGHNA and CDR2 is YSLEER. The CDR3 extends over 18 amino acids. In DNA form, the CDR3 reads TGCGCCAGCAGCCAAGCGCGAGGCTCCCGGGACAGATTCTACGAGCAGTACTTC. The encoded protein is CASSQARGSRDRFYEQYF.

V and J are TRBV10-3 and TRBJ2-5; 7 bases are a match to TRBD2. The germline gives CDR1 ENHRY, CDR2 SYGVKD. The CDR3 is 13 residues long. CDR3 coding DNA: TGTGCTGCTCACGGGACTAAACAAGAGACCCAGTACTTC. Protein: CAAHGTKQETQYF.

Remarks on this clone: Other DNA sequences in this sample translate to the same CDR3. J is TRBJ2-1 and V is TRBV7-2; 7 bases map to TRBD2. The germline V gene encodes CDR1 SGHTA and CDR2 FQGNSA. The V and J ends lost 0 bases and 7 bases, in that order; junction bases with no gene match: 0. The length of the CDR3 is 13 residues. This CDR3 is CASSLARGNEQFF. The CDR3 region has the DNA TGTGCCAGCAGCTTAGCGCGGGGGAATGAGCAGTTCTTC.

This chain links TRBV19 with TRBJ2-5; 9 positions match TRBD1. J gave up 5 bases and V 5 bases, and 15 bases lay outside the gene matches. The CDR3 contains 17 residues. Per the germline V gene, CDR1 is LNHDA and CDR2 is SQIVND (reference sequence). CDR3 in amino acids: CASSSGTGGRRSETQYF. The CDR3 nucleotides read TGTGCCAGTAGTTCCGGTACAGGGGGCCGCAGGTCCGAGACCCAGTACTTC.

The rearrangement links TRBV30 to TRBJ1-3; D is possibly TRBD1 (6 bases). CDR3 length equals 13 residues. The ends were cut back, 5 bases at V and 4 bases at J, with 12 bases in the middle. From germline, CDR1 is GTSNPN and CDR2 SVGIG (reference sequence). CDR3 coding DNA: TGTGCCTGGGGGGGCCGGTTCGGAAACACCATATATTTT. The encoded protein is CAWGGRFGNTIYF. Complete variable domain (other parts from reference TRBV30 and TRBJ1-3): SQTIHQWPATLVQPVGSPLSLECTVEGTSNPNLYWYRQAAGRGLQLLFYSVGIGQISSEVPQNLSASRPQDRQFILSSKKLLLSDSGFYLCAWGGRFGNTIYFGEGSWLTVV.

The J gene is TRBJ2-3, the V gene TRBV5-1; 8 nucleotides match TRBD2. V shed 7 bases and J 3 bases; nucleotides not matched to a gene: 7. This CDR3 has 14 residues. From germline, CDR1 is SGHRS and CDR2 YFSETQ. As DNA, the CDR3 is TGCGCCAGCTTGCGGGGGGCCCCAACAGATACGCAGTATTTT. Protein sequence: CASLRGAPTDTQYF.

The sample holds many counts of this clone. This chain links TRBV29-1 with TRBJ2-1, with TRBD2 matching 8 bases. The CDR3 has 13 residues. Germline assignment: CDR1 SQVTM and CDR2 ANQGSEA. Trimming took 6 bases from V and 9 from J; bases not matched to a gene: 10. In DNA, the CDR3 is TGCAGCGTCCAGATAGCGGGATGGGGTGAGCAGTTCTTC. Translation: CSVQIAGWGEQFF.

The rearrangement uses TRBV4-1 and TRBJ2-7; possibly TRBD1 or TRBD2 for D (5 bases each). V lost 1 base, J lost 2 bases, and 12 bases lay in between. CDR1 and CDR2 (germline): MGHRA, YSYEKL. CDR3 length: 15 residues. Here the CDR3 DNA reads TGCGCCAGCAGCCAAGCCGGGACCAGTACCTACGAGCAGTACTTC. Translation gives CASSQAGTSTYEQYF.

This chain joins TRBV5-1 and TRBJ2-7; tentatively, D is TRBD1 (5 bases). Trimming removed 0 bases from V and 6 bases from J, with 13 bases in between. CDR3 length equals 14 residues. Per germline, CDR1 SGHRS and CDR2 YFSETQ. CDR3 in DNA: TGCGCCAGCAGCTTGGATGGGCAGGGTGGCGAGCAGTACGTC. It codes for CASSLDGQGGEQYV.

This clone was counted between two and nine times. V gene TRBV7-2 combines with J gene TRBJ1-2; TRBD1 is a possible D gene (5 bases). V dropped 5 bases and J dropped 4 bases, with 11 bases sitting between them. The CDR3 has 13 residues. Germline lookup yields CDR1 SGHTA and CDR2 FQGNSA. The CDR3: CASSPMTAYGYTF. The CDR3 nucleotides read TGTGCCAGCAGCCCGATGACAGCCTATGGCTACACCTTC.

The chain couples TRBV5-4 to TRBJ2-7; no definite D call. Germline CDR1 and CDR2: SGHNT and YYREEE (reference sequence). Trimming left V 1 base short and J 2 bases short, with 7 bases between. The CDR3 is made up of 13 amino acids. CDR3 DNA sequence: TGTGCCAGCAGCTTGACGTCGGCCTACGAGCAGTACTTC. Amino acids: CASSLTSAYEQYF.

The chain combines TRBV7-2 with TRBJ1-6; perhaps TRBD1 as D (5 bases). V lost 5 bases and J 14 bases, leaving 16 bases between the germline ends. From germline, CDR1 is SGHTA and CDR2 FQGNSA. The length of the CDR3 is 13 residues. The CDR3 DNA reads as TGTGCCAGCAGCCCTTGGACTCAGGGATCCCTCCACTTT. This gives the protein CASSPWTQGSLHF.

CDR3 in amino acids: CASSPGLATGELFF. As DNA, the CDR3 is TGTGCCAGCTCACCGGGACTAGCAACCGGGGAGCTGTTTTTT. The chain is built from TRBV18 and TRBJ2-2, with TRBD2 identical over 9 bases. The CDR3 extends over 14 amino acids. Per the germline V gene, CDR1 is KGHSH and CDR2 is LQKENI. The trim removed 3 bases at V and 5 bases at J, leaving 1 base unmatched.

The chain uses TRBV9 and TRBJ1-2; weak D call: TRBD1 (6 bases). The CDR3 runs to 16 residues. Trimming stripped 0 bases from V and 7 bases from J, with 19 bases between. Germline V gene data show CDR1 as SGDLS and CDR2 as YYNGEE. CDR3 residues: CASSVAHGQISSGYTF. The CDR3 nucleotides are TGTGCCAGCAGCGTAGCCCACGGACAGATTTCTAGTGGCTACACCTTC. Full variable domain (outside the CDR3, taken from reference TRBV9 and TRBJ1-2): DSGVTQTPKHLITATGQRVTLRCSPRSGDLSVYWYQQSLDQGLQFLIQYYNGEERAKGNILERFSAQQFPDLHSELNLSSLELGDSALYFCASSVAHGQISSGYTFGSGTRLTVV.

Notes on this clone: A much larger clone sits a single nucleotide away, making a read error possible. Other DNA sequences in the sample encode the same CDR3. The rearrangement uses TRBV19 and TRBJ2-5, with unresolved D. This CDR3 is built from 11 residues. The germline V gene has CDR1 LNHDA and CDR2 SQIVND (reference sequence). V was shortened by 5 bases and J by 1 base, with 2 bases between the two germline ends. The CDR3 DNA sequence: TGTGCCAGTAGTCTCCAAGAGACCCAGTACTTC. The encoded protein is CASSLQETQYF.

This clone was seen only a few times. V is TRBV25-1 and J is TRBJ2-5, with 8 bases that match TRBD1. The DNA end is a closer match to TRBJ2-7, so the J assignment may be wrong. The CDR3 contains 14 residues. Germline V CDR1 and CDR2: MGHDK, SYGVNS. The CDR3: CASSEPGQGREQYF. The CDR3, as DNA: TGTGCCAGCAGTGAACCTGGACAGGGCCGCGAGCAGTACTTC.

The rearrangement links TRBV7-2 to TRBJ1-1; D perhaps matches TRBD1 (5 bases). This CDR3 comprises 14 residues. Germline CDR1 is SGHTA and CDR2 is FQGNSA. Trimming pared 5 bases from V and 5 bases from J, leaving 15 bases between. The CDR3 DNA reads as TGTGCCAGCAGCCGTCCACTGGGACCAACTGAAGCTTTCTTT. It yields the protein CASSRPLGPTEAFF.

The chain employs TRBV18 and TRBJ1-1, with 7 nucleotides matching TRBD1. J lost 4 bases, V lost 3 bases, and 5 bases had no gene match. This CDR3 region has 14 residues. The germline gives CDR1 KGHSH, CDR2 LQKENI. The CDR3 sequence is CASSPDRESTEAFF. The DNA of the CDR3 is TGTGCCAGCTCACCCGACAGGGAGAGCACTGAAGCTTTCTTT.

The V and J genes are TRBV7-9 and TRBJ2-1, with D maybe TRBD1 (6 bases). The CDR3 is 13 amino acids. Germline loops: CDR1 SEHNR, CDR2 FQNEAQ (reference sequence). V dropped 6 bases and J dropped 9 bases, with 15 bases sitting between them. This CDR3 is CASRADSSTEQFF. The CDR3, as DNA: TGTGCCAGCAGGGCGGACAGTTCCACTGAGCAGTTCTTC.

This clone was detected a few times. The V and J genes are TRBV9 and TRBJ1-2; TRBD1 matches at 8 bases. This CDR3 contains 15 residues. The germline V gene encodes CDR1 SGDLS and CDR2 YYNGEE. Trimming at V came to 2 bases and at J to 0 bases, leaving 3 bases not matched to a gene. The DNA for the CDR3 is TGTGCCAGCAGCGTCCGACAGGGGCCTAACTATGGCTACACCTTC. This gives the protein CASSVRQGPNYGYTF.

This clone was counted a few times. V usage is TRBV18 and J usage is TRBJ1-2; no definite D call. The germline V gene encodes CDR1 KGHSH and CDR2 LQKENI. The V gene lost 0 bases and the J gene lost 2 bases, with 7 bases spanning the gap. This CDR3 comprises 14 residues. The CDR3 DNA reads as TGTGCCAGCTCACCACCTACCAGCAACTATGGCTACACCTTC. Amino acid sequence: CASSPPTSNYGYTF.

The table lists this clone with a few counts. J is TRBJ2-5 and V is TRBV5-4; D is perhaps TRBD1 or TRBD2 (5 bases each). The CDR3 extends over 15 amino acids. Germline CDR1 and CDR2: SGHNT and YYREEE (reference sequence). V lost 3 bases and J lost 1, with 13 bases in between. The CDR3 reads CASSSGTVIQETQYF. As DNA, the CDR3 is TGTGCCAGCAGCTCAGGGACGGTTATCCAAGAGACCCAGTACTTC.